The present T cell receptor beta chain was sequenced within a study of T cells in Graves' hyperthyroidism and ophthalmopathy. TCR beta CDR3 regions were amplified from RNA. HTBI primers were used for first-round RT-PCR of the TCR CDR3. TCRdb used MiXCR to reprocess the multiplex PCR reads, holding one entry per CDR3 protein. The sample has about 480,000 distinct CDR3 sequences, around a fifth seen once. This CDR3 region has 18 residues. Unmatched junction bases numbered 15, after V lost 9 bases and J lost 0 bases. Germline V gene lookup returns CDR1 LNHDA and CDR2 SQIVND (reference sequence). Among ophthalmopathy patients, the Clinical Activity Score reached at least 3, the NOSPECS grade reached at least 4, and duration remained under 3 months.

The sequence came from a woman between 65 and 79 years old with Graves' ophthalmopathy. The specimen was blood. The chain has TRBV19 and TRBJ1-5; 9 nucleotides match TRBD1. The DNA for the CDR3 is TGTGCCAGCCGGCGTCCCGGGACAGGGAGGGATAGCAATCAGCCCCAGCATTTT. Its protein is CASRRPGTGRDSNQPQHF.